The entry that follows covers one TCR beta chain sequence. Its antigen is not known. The entry originates in a study of radiotherapy plus CTLA-4 blockade in lung cancer. Broader study findings: Some TCR clones had been derived from tumors. These clones expanded in peripheral blood after radiotherapy plus ipilimumab.

Sequencing used immunoSEQ multiplex PCR; TCRdb keeps in-frame clones, though not all of them. The sample consists of 95,000 to 150,000 clones, around 90% of them appearing once. J was trimmed by 4 bases and V by 3 bases; bases with no gene match: 3. The length of the CDR3 is 14 residues. Per germline, CDR1 MGHRA and CDR2 YSYEKL. The input for sequencing was peripheral blood, taken from a patient treated with radiotherapy plus ipilimumab. The V and J genes are TRBV4-1 and TRBJ2-3, with 8 bases that match TRBD2. The TCR sequence derives from a human donor with non-small cell lung cancer that progressed on radiotherapy plus ipilimumab. The CDR3 protein is CASSHGLAPDTQYF. CDR3 bases: TGCGCCAGCAGCCATGGACTAGCCCCAGATACGCAGTATTTT.